Each of the 27 T cell receptor beta chains below was sequenced from the same sample in a study of OX40 agonist ivuxolimab in advanced cancers. Only in-frame clones appear in the TCRdb table, and some are missing; sequencing was by immunoSEQ multiplex PCR. The sample shows 9,800 or so clones, more than 70% of them seen only once. The starting material was CD4+ or CD8+ T cells sorted from blood, obtained in a trial of the OX40 agonist ivuxolimab. The receptors come from an adult with an advanced solid tumor such as melanoma, head and neck, liver or kidney cancer.

The chain carries TRBV7-8 and TRBJ1-5; 9 positions match TRBD1. The CDR3 has 15 residues. Germline CDR1 and CDR2: SGHVS and FQNEAQ. J was trimmed by 2 bases and V by 5 bases; bases with no gene match: 4. CDR3 sequence: CASSIGQGRNQPQHF. CDR3 in DNA: TGTGCCAGCAGCATCGGACAGGGGCGCAATCAGCCCCAGCATTTT. Complete variable domain (other parts from reference TRBV7-8 and TRBJ1-5): GAGVSQSPRYKVAKRGQDVALRCDPISGHVSLFWYQQALGQGPEFLTYFQNEAQLDKSGLPSDRFFAERPEGSVSTLKIQRTQQEDSAVYLCASSIGQGRNQPQHFGDGTRLSIL.

This chain links TRBV6-6 with TRBJ2-7; 11 bases map to TRBD1. This CDR3 contains 14 residues. Germline V CDR1 and CDR2: MNHNY, SVGAGI (reference sequence). Unmatched junction bases numbered 5, after V lost 6 bases and J lost 4 bases. The CDR3 loop reads CASRTGTGGYEQYF. DNA for the CDR3: TGTGCCAGCAGGACCGGGACAGGGGGGTACGAGCAGTACTTC.

CDR3 bases: TGTGCCAGCAGCTTCATTAGCGGTCGGGGCGAGCAGTTCTTC. It is translated as CASSFISGRGEQFF. The rearrangement links TRBV7-9 to TRBJ2-1; a weak D match, TRBD2 (6 bases). Trimming shortened V by 3 bases and J by 10 bases, and 16 bases separated the two germline ends. CDR1 is SEHNR, CDR2 FQNEAQ, per germline (reference sequence). This CDR3 is built from 14 residues. The variable domain in full, with the rest retrieved from reference TRBV7-9 and TRBJ2-1, is DTGVSQNPRHKITKRGQNVTFRCDPISEHNRLYWYRQTLGQGPEFLTYFQNEAQLEKSRLLSDRFSAERPKGSFSTLEIQRTEQGDSAMYLCASSFISGRGEQFFGPGTRLTVL.

The V and J genes are TRBV10-2 and TRBJ2-1, with 8 bases fitting TRBD2. The length of the CDR3 is 14 residues. Per germline, CDR1 WSHSY and CDR2 SAAADI. V shed 4 bases, J shed 6 bases, and the junction held 5 bases outside the gene matches. The CDR3: CASSASGSGNEQFF. CDR3 DNA sequence: TGCGCCAGCAGTGCCAGCGGGAGCGGCAATGAGCAGTTCTTC.

The chain combines TRBV27 with TRBJ2-3, with 12 bases matching TRBD2. The germline V gene has CDR1 MNHEY and CDR2 SMNVEV (reference sequence). Unmatched junction bases numbered 7, after V lost 6 bases and J lost 3 bases. The CDR3 contains 16 residues. This CDR3 reads CASRRTSGRRTDTQYF. In nucleotides, the CDR3 is TGTGCCAGCAGGCGAACTAGCGGGAGGAGGACAGATACGCAGTATTTT.

The chain recombines TRBV27 with TRBJ2-3, with TRBD2 matching 13 bases. The germline V gene has CDR1 MNHEY and CDR2 SMNVEV (reference sequence). J lost 6 bases, V lost 4 bases, and 10 bases had no gene match. The CDR3 loop spans 17 amino acids. The CDR3 DNA follows: TGTGCCAGCAGTTCCCGACTAGCGGGAGGCCTCTTGGATACGCAGTATTTT. This encodes CASSSRLAGGLLDTQYF.

The J gene is TRBJ2-5, the V gene TRBV5-1; D not resolved. Germline lookup yields CDR1 SGHRS and CDR2 YFSETQ. Trimming removed 4 bases from V and 4 bases from J, with 20 bases in between. The length of the CDR3 is 16 residues. The CDR3 DNA reads as TGCGCCAGCAGCAGATCCCTCTCAGGCCTCTTAGAGACCCAGTACTTC. Protein product: CASSRSLSGLLETQYF.

This clone was picked up one time. The rearrangement links TRBV30 to TRBJ1-2; D gene ambiguous. V was pared by 3 bases and J by 5 bases, with 19 bases between. The CDR3 length is 15 residues. Germline V gives CDR1 GTSNPN, CDR2 SVGIG (reference sequence). The CDR3 DNA reads as TGTGCCTGGAGGTCTAGATACGGGTTCGGGTATGGCTACACCTTC. Residues: CAWRSRYGFGYGYTF. Together with reference TRBV30 and TRBJ1-2, the CDR3 gives the full variable domain: SQTIHQWPATLVQPVGSPLSLECTVEGTSNPNLYWYRQAAGRGLQLLFYSVGIGQISSEVPQNLSASRPQDRQFILSSKKLLLSDSGFYLCAWRSRYGFGYGYTFGSGTRLTVV.

This sequence joins TRBV7-3 and TRBJ2-3, with D perhaps matching TRBD1 or TRBD2 (7 bases each). The CDR3 runs to 18 residues. The V end lost 4 bases, the J end lost 0 bases, and 20 bases lay between the germline ends. Germline V gene sequence: CDR1 SGHTA, CDR2 FQGTGA. CDR3 in DNA: TGTGCCAGCAGCTCCTATTCAGGGGGGGTTTCTAGCACAGATACGCAGTATTTT. Residues: CASSSYSGGVSSTDTQYF.

This clone was counted a few times. The chain is built from TRBV18 and TRBJ1-5; D is possibly TRBD1 (5 bases). Germline assignment: CDR1 KGHSH and CDR2 LQKENI. CDR3 length: 15 amino acids. The ends were cut back, 6 bases at V and 5 bases at J, with 17 bases in the middle. The CDR3: CASSPGLPGDQPQHF. CDR3 sequence (DNA): TGTGCCAGCTCCCCGGGACTCCCGGGGGATCAGCCCCAGCATTTT.

The genes are TRBV10-1 and TRBJ2-2, with 7 bases that match TRBD1. The germline V gene has CDR1 WNHNN and CDR2 SYGVQD (reference sequence). This CDR3 contains 17 residues. Trimming removed 4 bases from V and 1 base from J; junction bases left unmatched: 9. DNA of the CDR3: TGCGCCAGCAGTGGACTAAACAGGGGACGGAACACCGGGGAGCTGTTTTTT. Its translation is CASSGLNRGRNTGELFF.

The chain is built from TRBV2 and TRBJ1-5; 9 bases are shared with TRBD1. Looked up from germline, CDR1 is SNHLY and CDR2 is FYNNEI. V gave up 0 bases and J gave up 4 bases; unmatched junction bases: 7. This CDR3 has 17 residues. CDR3 residues: CASSEATTGGRNQPQHF. CDR3 DNA: TGTGCCAGCAGTGAAGCGACCACAGGGGGCAGGAATCAGCCCCAGCATTTT.

V and J are TRBV7-9 and TRBJ2-3; TRBD1 matches at 7 bases. Germline CDR1 is SEHNR and CDR2 is FQNEAQ (reference sequence). V was clipped by 0 bases and J by 4 bases; unmatched bases: 4. The CDR3 runs 15 residues. CDR3 residues: CASSLATGNPDTQYF. CDR3 nucleotide sequence: TGTGCCAGCAGCTTAGCGACAGGGAACCCAGATACGCAGTATTTT.

The chain recombines TRBV29-1 with TRBJ2-4, with TRBD2 matching over 8 bases. In germline, CDR1 is SQVTM, CDR2 ANQGSEA. V was pared by 4 bases and J by 3 bases, with 8 bases of the junction left unmatched. This CDR3 has 15 amino acids. The CDR3 protein is CSVGLAGLDKNIQYF. The CDR3, as DNA: TGCAGCGTTGGGTTAGCGGGACTCGACAAAAACATTCAGTACTTC.

This chain connects TRBV7-9 to TRBJ2-7; 9 nucleotides match TRBD1. The germline gives CDR1 SEHNR, CDR2 FQNEAQ (reference sequence). V was pared by 5 bases and J by 1 base, with 6 bases of the junction left unmatched. The CDR3 runs 15 residues. Here the CDR3 reads CASSLSGTGSYEQYF. The CDR3 bases are TGTGCCAGCAGCCTGTCCGGGACAGGGTCCTACGAGCAGTACTTC.

The chain has TRBV6-1 and TRBJ1-4, with no clear D. V was cut by 6 bases and J by 8 bases, with 10 bases left in between. The germline gives CDR1 MNHNS, CDR2 SASEGT. The CDR3 is made up of 12 amino acids. In DNA, the CDR3 is TGTGCCAGCAGGAGGGCGGGGGAAAAACTGTTTTTT. Its protein is CASRRAGEKLFF.

The genes are TRBV18 and TRBJ2-3; D is unresolved. Germline lookup yields CDR1 KGHSH and CDR2 LQKENI. The germline V and J ends were trimmed by 3 bases and 4 bases, with 8 bases remaining between them. There are 13 residues in the CDR3. The CDR3 protein is CASSPGPADTQYF. As DNA, the CDR3 is TGTGCCAGCTCACCCGGGCCCGCAGATACGCAGTATTTT.

The chain combines TRBV11-2 with TRBJ2-7, with D perhaps TRBD1 (6 bases). In germline, CDR1 is SGHAT, CDR2 FQNNGV. V gave up 2 bases and J gave up 1 base, with 9 bases separating them. The CDR3 spans 14 residues. In DNA form, the CDR3 reads TGTGCCAGCAGCTTATGGGGGACATCCTACGAGCAGTACTTC. This translates into CASSLWGTSYEQYF.

V usage is TRBV6-5 and J usage is TRBJ2-1, with TRBD1 as a possible D gene (6 bases). Looked up from germline, CDR1 is MNHEY and CDR2 is SVGAGI. Trimming pared 7 bases from V and 12 bases from J, leaving 22 bases between. The CDR3 is 14 residues long. The CDR3 coding sequence is TGTGCCAGCACCAGCGGACAGTTCCTACAGCGGCAGTTCTTC. Its protein product is CASTSGQFLQRQFF.

The chain employs TRBV11-2 and TRBJ2-1, with TRBD1 as a possible D gene (5 bases). Trimming shortened V by 3 bases and J by 5 bases, and 14 bases separated the two germline ends. The CDR3 extends over 15 amino acids. Per germline, CDR1 SGHAT and CDR2 FQNNGV. The CDR3 loop is CASSFRGLGDNEQFF. The CDR3 nucleotides read TGTGCCAGCAGCTTTAGGGGCCTAGGGGACAATGAGCAGTTCTTC.

This clone appeared a single time. Written as DNA, the CDR3 is TGTGCCAGCAGTTTTGGGTCGGGACAGGGGCTTTCGGGCAATCAGCCCCAGCATTTT. Translated, it gives CASSFGSGQGLSGNQPQHF. The chain employs TRBV27 and TRBJ1-5, with 10 nucleotides matching TRBD1. CDR1 MNHEY and CDR2 SMNVEV come from the germline V gene (reference sequence). V was pared by 3 bases and J by 2 bases, with 13 bases of the junction left unmatched. This CDR3 contains 19 residues.

The V gene is TRBV10-3, the J gene TRBJ2-2, with no clear D. Germline V gene lookup returns CDR1 ENHRY and CDR2 SYGVKD. V was clipped by 3 bases and J by 6 bases, with 5 bases between them. There are 12 residues in the CDR3. The CDR3 DNA is TGTGCCATCAGTGATGCGGCCGGGGAGCTGTTTTTT. Protein product: CAISDAAGELFF.

V and J are TRBV7-8 and TRBJ1-2; 9 bases match TRBD1. The trim removed 5 bases at V and 8 bases at J, leaving 15 bases unmatched. CDR1 and CDR2 from the germline V gene are SGHVS and FQNEAQ. This CDR3 region has 16 residues. The CDR3 region is CASSPHWTGDSRGYTF. The CDR3 DNA follows: TGTGCCAGCAGCCCTCATTGGACAGGGGATAGTAGGGGCTACACCTTC.

The chain has TRBV6-5 and TRBJ2-5; 9 nucleotides match TRBD2. The CDR3 contains 13 residues. V lost 7 bases, J lost 4 bases, and 4 bases stayed unmatched. Germline assignment: CDR1 MNHEY and CDR2 SVGAGI. The CDR3 DNA follows: TGTGCCAGCAAGAAAGCGGGGGGAGAGACCCAGTACTTC. It is translated as CASKKAGGETQYF.

The table lists this clone with a count of one. The rearrangement joins TRBV27 to TRBJ2-5; 12 nucleotides agree with TRBD1. The CDR3 sequence is 14 residues long. Germline V gene data show CDR1 as MNHEY and CDR2 as SMNVEV (reference sequence). This chain's CDR3 is CATAWDRGQKTQYF. As DNA, the CDR3 is TGTGCAACCGCCTGGGACAGGGGGCAAAAGACCCAGTACTTC.

The J gene is TRBJ2-7, the V gene TRBV5-1; D may correspond to TRBD1 or TRBD2 (5 bases each). The germline CDR1 and CDR2 sequences are SGHRS and YFSETQ. V was trimmed by 3 bases and J by 6 bases, leaving 16 bases between them. The length of the CDR3 is 14 residues. The CDR3 reads CASSSGTEASEQYF. CDR3 nucleotides: TGCGCCAGCAGCTCCGGGACGGAGGCGTCCGAGCAGTACTTC.

V gene TRBV7-9 combines with J gene TRBJ1-4; D possibly corresponds to TRBD1 (5 bases). Germline V gives CDR1 SEHNR, CDR2 FQNEAQ (reference sequence). The V end lost 3 bases, the J end lost 6 bases, and 11 bases lay between the germline ends. The CDR3 spans 14 residues. As DNA, the CDR3 is TGTGCCAGCAGCTTCGAGGGACGGGATGAAAAACTGTTTTTT. Its translation: CASSFEGRDEKLFF.